This T cell receptor (beta chain) was obtained from a study of T-cell reconstitution after alpha-beta-depleted transplantation in children. Library preparation (for TCRbeta) was performed with unique molecular identifiers. TCRdb analysed the PCR reads with MiXCR anew, one entry per CDR3 protein. The sample consists of fewer than 500,000 distinct CDR3 sequences, about 40% of them appearing once. V was clipped by 2 bases and J by 4 bases, with 11 bases between them. The CDR3 sequence is 15 residues long. Germline lookup yields CDR1 MDHEN and CDR2 SYDVKM. The sequence was collected from a girl aged 2 to 10 with aplastic anemia, due to receive a stem cell transplant. The chain carries TRBV28 and TRBJ2-2; D remains unclear. Sequencing was performed on PBMCs, taken before TCRalphabeta/CD19-depleted stem cell transplant. The DNA for the CDR3 is TGTGCCAGCAGTTTAAGGTCGCTAGGCACCGGGGAGCTGTTTTTT. Its translation: CASSLRSLGTGELFF.